This T cell receptor (beta chain) was observed in a study of CD8 T cells in ankylosing spondylitis (dated by TCRdb to between 2016 and 2019). For the study in its entirety: The study set out to find disease-linked TCR variants by profiling T cell receptor beta repertoires in ankylosing spondylitis patients and healthy donors. Peripheral blood was sampled, and synovial fluid was also collected from ankylosing spondylitis patients. The full study cohort was made up of 25 ankylosing spondylitis patients and 95 to 130 healthy donors.

Sequenced using an Illumina HiSeq 2500. Quantitative 5'-RACE with molecular barcodes was the method used to prepare the TCR beta libraries. Per the authors' processing: To identify disease-linked TCR variants, a new computational method was used, one built on a probabilistic model of VDJ rearrangement. The public sequencing data were trimmed at Q25 with fastp and processed into clonotypes with MiXCR by TCRdb, which kept only in-frame beta chains. Every entry covers one CDR3 protein and lists the most common genes and DNA from its rows. None of the V and J calls come from the authors' own analysis; TCRdb made them. Within this sample are 200,000 to 300,000 distinct CDR3 sequences, with 8% to 10% of them counted one time only. More than 4% of the sample lies in the top ten. From the germline V gene, CDR1 is SGHRS and CDR2 is YFSETQ. A distance of 7 bases separates the germline ends of V and J, which lose 2 bases and 4 bases respectively. There are 12 amino acids in the CDR3, from cysteine to phenylalanine inclusive. The retained sequence is limited to the CDR3, 36 bases, with the frame set at the first base.

The sample holds many counts of this clonotype. No cognate antigen has been identified for it. No base quality information exists; no much larger clone differs at one position. Results the study describes overall, beyond this receptor: In peripheral blood, the disease-linked clones were found at relatively low frequencies and had a CD8+ phenotype. Significant enrichment of the disease-linked clones was reported in matched synovial fluid samples from ankylosing spondylitis patients. Some of the motif variants had been reported before in the synovial fluid and blood of reactive arthritis patients, a finding that suggests common disease-initiation mechanisms. Blood from ankylosing spondylitis patients appeared to be characterized by a TCR beta motif made up of eight highly homologous amino acid variants.

Sequenced input: blood, either unsorted or a sorted T cell fraction (not recorded which). Here the chain combines TRBV5-1 and TRBJ2-7; the D segment cannot be called with confidence. The TCR sequence derives from a female donor with ankylosing spondylitis or in good health (not recorded which). At the DNA level, the sequence is TGCGCCAGCAGCTTTGACACATACGAGCAGTACTTC. The encoded protein is CASSFDTYEQYF.